This T cell receptor (beta chain) derives from a study of blood T cell repertoires in COVID-19. Study details: COVID-19 samples, acute and convalescent, were from the United States, Italy and Spain. Sources were T cells, B-cell-depleted T cells, or PBMCs; the material itself was cDNA or gDNA.

Profiling relied on immunoSEQ multiplex PCR, and the TCRdb table lists in-frame clones only, not all of them. The sample yields roughly 300,000 clones, more than 75% seen once. Germline V lookup: CDR1 ENHRY, CDR2 SYGVKD. Trimming removed 4 bases from V and 0 bases from J, with 10 bases in between. This CDR3 is 14 amino acids long. Sample: peripheral blood. This receptor was obtained from a woman in her forties or fifties who had recovered from COVID-19. The rearrangement uses TRBV10-3 and TRBJ2-7; D perhaps matches TRBD1 (6 bases). In nucleotides, the CDR3 is TGTGCCATCAGTGTGGGGGCGAGCTCCTACGAGCAGTACTTC. Residues: CAISVGASSYEQYF.